These T cell receptor beta chains were read from a single sample in a study of regulatory T cells after allogeneic stem cell transplantation. In TCRdb, the 5' RACE reads were re-called with MiXCR into one record per CDR3 protein. The repertoire has 850 to 1,100 distinct CDR3 sequences, under 20% of them found once; the top ten carry roughly 12%. This specimen consisted of sorted CD4+ T cells from blood (whether regulatory or conventional is not recorded), obtained 30 days after allogeneic stem cell transplant. The receptors were sampled from a human patient who had an allogeneic stem cell transplant, so the T cells may come from the graft donor. Both conserved end residues are part of each CDR3. D genes are given only for firm matches. Clone size is not always given. Where it is, it says once, few, many or a class for expanded clones.

v_call	d_call	j_call	cdr3_length	clone_size	cdr3_aa	cdr3_nt
TRBV5-1	-	TRBJ1-2	12	medium-sized	CASSSQGYGYTF	TGCGCCAGCAGCTCCCAGGGGTATGGCTACACCTTC
TRBV20-1	-	TRBJ1-5	15	-	CSARLGDQPGQPQHF	TGCAGTGCCAGGCTGGGGGATCAGCCGGGTCAGCCCCAGCATTTT
TRBV5-4	-	TRBJ1-1	13	medium-sized	CASSPRGGTEAFF	TGTGCCAGCAGCCCAAGGGGTGGCACTGAAGCTTTCTTT
TRBV5-1	TRBD2	TRBJ2-1	15	medium-sized	CASSSTSGRPNEQFF	TGCGCCAGCAGCTCGACTAGCGGGAGACCCAATGAGCAGTTCTTC
TRBV7-2	-	TRBJ1-5	13	medium-sized	CASSFRGNQPQHF	TGTGCCAGCAGCTTCAGGGGCAATCAGCCCCAGCATTTT
TRBV4-1	-	TRBJ2-3	19	large	CASSHRGPSRRVVTDTQYF	TGCGCCAGCAGCCATAGAGGCCCCAGTAGGCGGGTGGTGACAGATACGCAGTATTTT
TRBV5-4	TRBD1	TRBJ2-1	13	-	CASSGTGRLEQFF	TGTGCCAGCAGCGGGACAGGGCGGCTTGAGCAGTTCTTC
TRBV29-1	-	TRBJ2-7	13	-	CSVGDLGIYEQYF	TGCAGCGTCGGGGATTTGGGGATCTACGAGCAGTACTTC
TRBV20-1	TRBD2	TRBJ2-1	16	medium-sized	CSARDPVLAGNNEQFF	TGCAGTGCTAGGGACCCGGTGTTAGCGGGAAACAATGAGCAGTTCTTC
TRBV6-5	TRBD2	TRBJ2-1	16	large	CASSRAAGLSYNEQFF	TGTGCCAGCAGTAGAGCAGCGGGATTGTCCTACAATGAGCAGTTCTTC
TRBV25-1	-	TRBJ1-2	14	-	CSSGELAGSYGYTF	TGTTCCAGCGGTGAATTGGCCGGTTCGTATGGCTACACCTTC
TRBV27	-	TRBJ2-1	15	large	CASSLFLASYNEQFF	TGTGCCAGCAGTTTGTTCCTAGCGTCCTACAATGAGCAGTTCTTC
TRBV7-3	-	TRBJ2-2	16	-	CASSPRDTENTGELCF	TGTGCCAGCAGCCCCAGGGACACCGAGAACACCGGGGAACTGTGTTTT
TRBV7-2	TRBD2	TRBJ2-5	15	medium-sized	CASSLVGRAQETQYF	TGTGCCAGCAGCTTAGTCGGGAGGGCCCAAGAGACCCAGTACTTC
TRBV7-8	TRBD2	TRBJ2-5	15	large	CASSLGLAVQETQYF	TGTGCCAGCAGCTTAGGGCTAGCGGTCCAAGAGACCCAGTACTTC
TRBV12-3/TRBV12-4	-	TRBJ1-1	13	large	CASSFEGNTEAFF	TGTGCCAGCAGTTTCGAAGGGAACACTGAAGCTTTCTTT
TRBV10-1	-	TRBJ2-7	12	medium-sized	CASSRASSEQYF	TGCGCCAGCAGTCGGGCGTCGTCGGAGCAGTACTTC
TRBV7-2	TRBD1	TRBJ1-3	14	-	CASSTTGAGNTIYF	TGTGCCAGCAGCACCACAGGGGCTGGAAACACCATATATTTT
TRBV20-1	TRBD2	TRBJ2-7	13	medium-sized	CSTRGGGAYEQYF	TGCAGTACACGTGGGGGGGGTGCCTACGAGCAGTACTTC
TRBV6-1	-	TRBJ1-5	14	medium-sized	CASSARVTDQPQHF	TGTGCCAGCAGTGCTCGGGTAACCGATCAGCCCCAGCATTTT
TRBV20-1	TRBD2	TRBJ2-1	17	few	CSARVGASGYSYNEQFF	TGCAGTGCTAGAGTAGGGGCTAGCGGATACTCCTACAATGAGCAGTTCTTC
TRBV6-6	-	TRBJ2-3	17	medium-sized	CASSSSGKGASTDTQYF	TGTGCCAGCAGTTCGTCAGGGAAAGGGGCTAGCACAGATACGCAGTATTTT
TRBV4-1	-	TRBJ2-6	18	large	CASSQDMAGSAGANVLTF	TGCGCCAGCAGCCAAGATATGGCAGGCAGCGCTGGGGCCAACGTCCTGACTTTC
TRBV2	TRBD1	TRBJ1-6	14	large	CASDGQGDNSPLHF	TGTGCCAGCGACGGACAGGGGGATAATTCACCCCTCCACTTT
TRBV3-1	-	TRBJ1-1	14	medium-sized	CASSQVVGYTEAFF	TGTGCCAGCAGCCAAGTGGTCGGTTACACTGAAGCTTTCTTT
TRBV2	-	TRBJ1-5	15	large	CASTQMWGPNQPQHF	TGTGCCAGCACCCAGATGTGGGGGCCAAATCAGCCCCAGCATTTT
TRBV29-1	-	TRBJ2-1	18	-	CSAPLQGLQTSNYNEQFF	TGCAGCGCTCCCCTGCAGGGCTTACAAACTAGTAACTACAATGAGCAGTTCTTC
TRBV29-1	TRBD2	TRBJ2-1	15	medium-sized	CSVTSGRPIDNEQFF	TGCAGCGTTACCAGCGGGAGGCCCATCGACAATGAGCAGTTCTTC
TRBV20-1	TRBD1	TRBJ2-7	13	medium-sized	CSARNTGGSEQYF	TGCAGTGCTAGGAACACAGGGGGTAGCGAGCAGTACTTC
TRBV20-1	-	TRBJ2-7	11	large	CSAPRGYEQYF	TGCAGTGCCCCCAGGGGATACGAGCAGTACTTC
TRBV29-1	-	TRBJ1-1	12	large	CSVDRIFTEAFF	TGCAGCGTCGACAGGATATTCACTGAAGCTTTCTTT
TRBV12-3/TRBV12-4	-	TRBJ2-2	14	large	CASSIRRDAGELFF	TGTGCCAGCAGTATCCGAAGGGACGCCGGGGAGCTGTTTTTT
TRBV20-1	-	TRBJ1-3	15	-	CSAKDGGNSGNTIYF	TGCAGTGCTAAAGATGGCGGGAACTCTGGAAACACCATATATTTT
TRBV10-2	-	TRBJ2-4	16	large	CASRDNTLRNKNIQYF	TGCGCCAGCAGAGATAACACCCTAAGAAACAAAAACATTCAGTACTTC